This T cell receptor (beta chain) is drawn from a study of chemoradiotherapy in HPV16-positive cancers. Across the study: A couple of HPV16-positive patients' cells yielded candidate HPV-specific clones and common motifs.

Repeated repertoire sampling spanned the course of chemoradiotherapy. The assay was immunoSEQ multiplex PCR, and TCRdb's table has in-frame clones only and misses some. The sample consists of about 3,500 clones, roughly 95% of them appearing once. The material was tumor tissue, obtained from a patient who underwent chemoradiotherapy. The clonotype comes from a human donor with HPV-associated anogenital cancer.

The CDR3: CASSRQGAFYGYTF. The DNA for the CDR3 is TGTGCCAGCAGTCGACAGGGGGCTTTCTATGGCTACACCTTC. This sequence joins TRBV5-4 and TRBJ1-2, with 10 positions matching TRBD1. J lost 4 bases, V lost 5 bases, and 5 bases had no gene match. This CDR3 comprises 14 residues. CDR1 is SGHNT, CDR2 YYREEE, per germline (reference sequence).